This TCR beta chain was found in a study of T cell repertoires in cytomegalovirus infection. The wider study: CMV infection and matching HLA type were both indicated by public TCR beta signatures. Study conclusions and caveats: Clonotype analysis showed dominance of the ex vivo response by HLA-C-restricted CMV-specific TCR beta clonotypes.

V was clipped by 2 bases and J by 5 bases; unmatched bases: 8. Germline values: CDR1 SEHNR, CDR2 FQNEAQ (reference sequence). The CDR3 extends over 16 amino acids. For this clonotype: The antigen remains unidentified.

TCRdb analysed the reads with MiXCR anew, one entry per CDR3 protein. The table has approximately 730,000 distinct CDR3 sequences, roughly a third seen once. This sequence was found in a human donor in good health (CMV status not recorded). Some clones in this sample may be carry-over from other donors' samples. The source material was cultured PBMCs, sampled from culture after CMV antigen stimulation. The chain carries TRBV7-9 and TRBJ2-3, with 9 bases identical to TRBD2. The CDR3 region is CASSLISGGKEDTQYF. CDR3 sequence (DNA): TGTGCCAGCAGCTTAATTAGCGGGGGAAAGGAAGATACGCAGTATTTT.